One sample yielded the 7 T cell receptor beta chains listed below, sequenced in a study of monozygotic twins with cystic fibrosis (dated by TCRdb to about 2021). Receptor amplification or capture employed the immunoSEQ multiplex PCR assay. Held by TCRdb, this immuneACCESS table contains in-frame sequences only and omits some clones. Under half of the omission traces to an unresolved V gene where checked; the cause of the rest is unknown. Here the sample has about 29,000 clones; 85% occur a single time. Jointly, the top ten make up 0.88% of the sample. The sequencing sample was made of blood. These receptors originate from a girl aged 2-15 years with cystic fibrosis.

The chain combines TRBV7-2 with TRBJ2-1; 11 bases are shared with TRBD2. The CDR3 is 18 residues long. Germline V gene sequence: CDR1 SGHTA, CDR2 FQGNSA. The junction had 6 bases not matched to a gene; V was cut back by 1 base and J by 1 base. CDR3 DNA: TGTGCCAGCAGCTTAGTGTCTAGCGGGAGGAGGTCCTACAATGAGCAGTTCTTC. This translates into CASSLVSSGRRSYNEQFF.

V gene TRBV2 combines with J gene TRBJ1-2; 9 bases line up with TRBD1. The CDR3 is made up of 13 amino acids. Germline V gene lookup returns CDR1 SNHLY and CDR2 FYNNEI. V trimming: 5 bases; J trimming: 5 bases; junction bases outside the gene matches: 3. The CDR3 protein is CASSKQGAYGYTF. CDR3 bases: TGTGCCAGCAGTAAACAGGGGGCGTATGGCTACACCTTC.

The rearrangement links TRBV21-1 to TRBJ2-3. TRBV21-1 is recorded as a pseudogene. The CDR3 loop spans 16 amino acids. The CDR3 here is CASSTSFGRSTDTQYF. CDR3 sequence (DNA): TGTGCCAGCAGCACCTCCTTTGGACGATCCACAGATACGCAGTATTTT.

This clone was recorded only once. J is TRBJ2-1 and V is TRBV29-1; 11 bases match TRBD2. The CDR3 consists of 17 residues. With 4 bases clipped from V and 8 bases from J, the junction kept 16 bases outside the gene matches. Germline CDR1 SQVTM, CDR2 ANQGSEA. The CDR3 DNA follows: TGCAGCGTTGTGGGCCTAGCGGGAGGAGGGGGGGGCCATGAGCAGTTCTTC. Residues: CSVVGLAGGGGGHEQFF.

The chain links TRBV6-6 to TRBJ2-1, with TRBD2 identical over 8 bases. The CDR3 covers 15 residues. Trimming took 2 bases from V and 4 from J; bases not matched to a gene: 4. Germline CDR1 is MNHNY and CDR2 is SVGAGI (reference sequence). CDR3 loop: CASSYDGRGYNEQFF. For the CDR3, the DNA is TGTGCCAGCAGTTACGACGGGAGGGGGTACAATGAGCAGTTCTTC.

The chain joins TRBV7-6 to TRBJ1-3, with D possibly being TRBD1 (5 bases). This CDR3 is 15 amino acids long. Trimming removed 0 bases from V and 6 bases from J, with 12 bases in between. The germline V gene has CDR1 SGHVS and CDR2 FNYEAQ. The chain's CDR3 is CASSLADSVENTIYF. CDR3 DNA sequence: TGTGCCAGCAGCTTAGCCGACAGCGTGGAAAACACCATATATTTT.

V is TRBV27 and J is TRBJ2-7, with no clear D. V lost 1 base and J 7 bases, leaving 11 bases between the germline ends. Germline CDR1 is MNHEY and CDR2 is SMNVEV (reference sequence). The CDR3 runs to 13 residues. CDR3 nucleotide sequence: TGTGCCAGCAGTTTATTAGGCCAATCGGAGCAGTACTTC. Encoded protein: CASSLLGQSEQYF.